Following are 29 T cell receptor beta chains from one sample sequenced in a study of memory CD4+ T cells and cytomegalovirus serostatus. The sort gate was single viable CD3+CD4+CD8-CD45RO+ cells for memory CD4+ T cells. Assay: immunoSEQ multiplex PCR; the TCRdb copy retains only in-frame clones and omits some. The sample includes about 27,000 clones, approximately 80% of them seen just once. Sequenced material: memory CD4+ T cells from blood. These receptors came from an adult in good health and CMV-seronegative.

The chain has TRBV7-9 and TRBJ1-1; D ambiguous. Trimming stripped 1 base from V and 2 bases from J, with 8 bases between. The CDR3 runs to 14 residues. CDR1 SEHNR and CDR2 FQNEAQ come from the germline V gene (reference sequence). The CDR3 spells CASSLGPHNTEAFF. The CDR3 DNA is TGTGCCAGCAGCTTAGGACCGCACAACACTGAAGCTTTCTTT.

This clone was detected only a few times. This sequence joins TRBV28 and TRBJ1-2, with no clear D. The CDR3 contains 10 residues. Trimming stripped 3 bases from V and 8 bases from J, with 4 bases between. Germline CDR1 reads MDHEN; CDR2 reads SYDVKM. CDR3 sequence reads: CASSFLGYTF. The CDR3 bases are TGTGCCAGCAGTTTCCTGGGCTACACCTTC.

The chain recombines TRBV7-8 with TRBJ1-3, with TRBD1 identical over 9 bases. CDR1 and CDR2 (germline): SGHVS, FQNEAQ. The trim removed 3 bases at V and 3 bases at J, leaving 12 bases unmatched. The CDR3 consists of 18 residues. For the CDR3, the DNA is TGTGCCAGCAGCTTGAACCCATCCACAGGGGGCAGTGGAAACACCATATATTTT. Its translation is CASSLNPSTGGSGNTIYF. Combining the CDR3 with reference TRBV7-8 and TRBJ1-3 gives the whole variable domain GAGVSQSPRYKVAKRGQDVALRCDPISGHVSLFWYQQALGQGPEFLTYFQNEAQLDKSGLPSDRFFAERPEGSVSTLKIQRTQQEDSAVYLCASSLNPSTGGSGNTIYFGEGSWLTVV.

This CDR3 reads CATGSDSYNEQFF. DNA of the CDR3: TGTGCCACCGGCTCCGACAGCTACAATGAGCAGTTCTTC. The rearrangement uses TRBV4-2 and TRBJ2-1, with TRBD1 as a possible D gene (5 bases). V lost 10 bases and J lost 3, with 13 bases in between. The CDR3 contains 13 residues. CDR1 and CDR2 (germline): LGHNA, YNFKEQ.

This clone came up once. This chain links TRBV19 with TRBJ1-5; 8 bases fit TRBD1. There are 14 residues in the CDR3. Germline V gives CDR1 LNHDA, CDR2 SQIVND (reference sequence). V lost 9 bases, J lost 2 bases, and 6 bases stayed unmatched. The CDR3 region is CASGGQAGNQPQHF. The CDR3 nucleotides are TGTGCCAGCGGGGGACAGGCCGGCAATCAGCCCCAGCATTTT.

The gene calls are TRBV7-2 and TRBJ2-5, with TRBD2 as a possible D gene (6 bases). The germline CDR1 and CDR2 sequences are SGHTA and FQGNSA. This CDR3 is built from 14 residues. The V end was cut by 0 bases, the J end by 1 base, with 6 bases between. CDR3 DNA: TGTGCCAGCAGCTTAGCGACTAGCCAAGAGACCCAGTACTTC. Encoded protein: CASSLATSQETQYF.

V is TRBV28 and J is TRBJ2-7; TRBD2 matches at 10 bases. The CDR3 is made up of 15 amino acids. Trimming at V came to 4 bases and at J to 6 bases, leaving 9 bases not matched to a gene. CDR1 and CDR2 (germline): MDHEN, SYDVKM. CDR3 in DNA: TGTGCCAGCAGTTCCGGGGCTAGCGGGAGAAGCGAGCAGTACTTC. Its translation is CASSSGASGRSEQYF.

CDR3 coding DNA: TGTGCCATTAGCGGGAACCCCTACGAGCAGTACTTC. It yields the protein CAISGNPYEQYF. The rearrangement joins TRBV10-3 to TRBJ2-7; 8 bases are a match to TRBD2. In germline, CDR1 is ENHRY, CDR2 SYGVKD. This CDR3 has 12 residues. Germline trimming cut 9 bases from V and 2 bases from J; bases unmatched to any gene: 3.

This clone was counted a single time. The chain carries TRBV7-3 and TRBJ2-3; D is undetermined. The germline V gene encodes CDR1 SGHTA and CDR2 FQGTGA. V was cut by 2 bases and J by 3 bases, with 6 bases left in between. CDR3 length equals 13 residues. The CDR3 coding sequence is TGTGCCAGCAGCTTACTAGGAACAGATACGCAGTATTTT. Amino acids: CASSLLGTDTQYF.

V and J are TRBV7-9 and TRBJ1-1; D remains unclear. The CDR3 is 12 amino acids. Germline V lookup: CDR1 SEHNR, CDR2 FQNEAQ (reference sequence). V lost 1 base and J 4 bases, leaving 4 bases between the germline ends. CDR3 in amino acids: CASSLGVTEAFF. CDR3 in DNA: TGTGCCAGCAGCTTAGGGGTCACTGAAGCTTTCTTT. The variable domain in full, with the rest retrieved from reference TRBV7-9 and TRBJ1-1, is DTGVSQNPRHKITKRGQNVTFRCDPISEHNRLYWYRQTLGQGPEFLTYFQNEAQLEKSRLLSDRFSAERPKGSFSTLEIQRTEQGDSAMYLCASSLGVTEAFFGQGTRLTVV.

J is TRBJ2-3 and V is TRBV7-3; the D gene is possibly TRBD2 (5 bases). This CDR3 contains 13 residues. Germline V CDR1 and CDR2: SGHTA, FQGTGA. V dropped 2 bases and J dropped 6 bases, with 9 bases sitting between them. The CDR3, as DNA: TGTGCCAGCAGCTTAGACTATTCGGATACGCAGTATTTT. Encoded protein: CASSLDYSDTQYF.

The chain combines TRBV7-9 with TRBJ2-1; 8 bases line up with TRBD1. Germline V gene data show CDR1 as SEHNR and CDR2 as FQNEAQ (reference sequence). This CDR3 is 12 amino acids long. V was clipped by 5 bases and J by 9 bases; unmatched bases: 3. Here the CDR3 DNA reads TGTGCCAGCAGCCGGACAGGGACTGAGCAGTTCTTC. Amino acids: CASSRTGTEQFF.

The CDR3 DNA follows: TGCGCCAGCAGCCAGGCCAGGGTCCTCTCGAACACTGAAGCTTTCTTT. The encoded protein is CASSQARVLSNTEAFF. V and J are TRBV4-3 and TRBJ1-1; TRBD1 might be the D (5 bases). The CDR3 has 16 amino acids. The germline V and J ends were trimmed by 3 bases and 1 base, with 15 bases remaining between them. Germline CDR1 reads LGHNA; CDR2 reads YSLEER.

The CDR3 DNA sequence: TGTGCCAGCAGCCGAGGACAGGGGGCAAACTATGGCTACACCTTC. This codes for CASSRGQGANYGYTF. The V call is TRBV7-2, the J call TRBJ1-2; 11 bases match TRBD1. Germline CDR1 reads SGHTA; CDR2 reads FQGNSA. J was trimmed by 2 bases and V by 5 bases; bases with no gene match: 4. This CDR3 is 15 amino acids long.

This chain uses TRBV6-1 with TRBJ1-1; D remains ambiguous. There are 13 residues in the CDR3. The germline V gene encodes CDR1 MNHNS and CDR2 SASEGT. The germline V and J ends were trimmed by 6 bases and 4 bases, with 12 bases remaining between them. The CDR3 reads CASRRPPGTEAFF. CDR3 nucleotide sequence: TGTGCCAGCAGACGACCCCCCGGCACTGAAGCTTTCTTT.

In DNA form, the CDR3 reads TGTGCCAGCAGTGTTTCAGGGGGCTTTCAGCCCCAGCATTTT. Protein product: CASSVSGGFQPQHF. The chain joins TRBV6-1 to TRBJ1-5; TRBD1 agrees at 8 bases. The CDR3 is 14 residues long. J lost 6 bases, V lost 4 bases, and 5 bases had no gene match. Germline CDR1 is MNHNS and CDR2 is SASEGT.

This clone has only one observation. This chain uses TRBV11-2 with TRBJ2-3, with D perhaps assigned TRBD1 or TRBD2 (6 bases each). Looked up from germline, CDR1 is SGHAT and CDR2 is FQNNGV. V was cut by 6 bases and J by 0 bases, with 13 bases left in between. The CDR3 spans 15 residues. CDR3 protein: CASSLGGISTDTQYF. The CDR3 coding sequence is TGTGCCAGCAGTCTAGGGGGGATAAGCACAGATACGCAGTATTTT.

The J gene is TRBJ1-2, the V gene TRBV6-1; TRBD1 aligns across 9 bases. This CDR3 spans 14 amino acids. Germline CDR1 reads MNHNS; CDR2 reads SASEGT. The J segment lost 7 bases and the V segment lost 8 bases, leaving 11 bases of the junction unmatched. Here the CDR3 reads CASGTGQGSGGYTF. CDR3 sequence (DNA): TGTGCCAGCGGGACCGGACAGGGGAGTGGTGGCTACACCTTC.

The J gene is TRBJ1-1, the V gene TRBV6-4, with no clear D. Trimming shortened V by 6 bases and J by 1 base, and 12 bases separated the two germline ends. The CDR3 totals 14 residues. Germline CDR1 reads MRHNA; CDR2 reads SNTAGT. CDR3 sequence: CASRITNENTEAFF. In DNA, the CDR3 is TGTGCCAGCAGGATAACTAACGAGAACACTGAAGCTTTCTTT.

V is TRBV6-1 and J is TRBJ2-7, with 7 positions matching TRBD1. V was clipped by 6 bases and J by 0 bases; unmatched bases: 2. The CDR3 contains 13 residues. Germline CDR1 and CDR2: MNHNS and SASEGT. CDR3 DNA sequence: TGTGCCAGCAGGGGGGACAGCTCCTACGAGCAGTACTTC. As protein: CASRGDSSYEQYF.

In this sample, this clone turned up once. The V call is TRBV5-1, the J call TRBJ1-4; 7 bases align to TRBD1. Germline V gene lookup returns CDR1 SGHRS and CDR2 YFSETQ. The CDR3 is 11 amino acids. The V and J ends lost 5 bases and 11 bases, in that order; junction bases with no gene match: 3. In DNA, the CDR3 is TGCGCCAGCAGGGGGGACAGTAAACTGTTTTTT. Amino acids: CASRGDSKLFF.

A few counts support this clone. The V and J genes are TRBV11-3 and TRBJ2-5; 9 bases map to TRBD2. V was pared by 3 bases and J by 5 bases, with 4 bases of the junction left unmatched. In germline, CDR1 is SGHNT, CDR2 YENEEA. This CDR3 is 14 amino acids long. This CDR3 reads CASSFERGAETQYF. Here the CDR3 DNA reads TGTGCCAGCAGCTTTGAGCGGGGGGCGGAGACCCAGTACTTC.

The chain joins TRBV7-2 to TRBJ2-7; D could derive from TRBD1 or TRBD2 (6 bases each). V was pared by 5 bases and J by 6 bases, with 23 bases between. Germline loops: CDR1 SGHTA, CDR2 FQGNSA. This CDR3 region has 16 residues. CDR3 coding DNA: TGTGCCAGCAGCCCGGGGCAGGGGACTGGGGGCCGCGAGCAGTACTTC. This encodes CASSPGQGTGGREQYF. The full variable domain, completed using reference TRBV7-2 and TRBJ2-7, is GAGVSQSPSNKVTEKGKDVELRCDPISGHTALYWYRQSLGQGLEFLIYFQGNSAPDKSGLPSDRFSAERTGGSVSTLTIQRTQQEDSAVYLCASSPGQGTGGREQYFGPGTRLTVT.

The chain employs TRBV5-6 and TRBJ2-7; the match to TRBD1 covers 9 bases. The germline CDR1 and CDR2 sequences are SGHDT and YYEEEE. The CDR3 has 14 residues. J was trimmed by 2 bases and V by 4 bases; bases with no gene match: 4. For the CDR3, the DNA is TGTGCCAGCAGCATGGACAGGGGAACCTACGAGCAGTACTTC. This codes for CASSMDRGTYEQYF.

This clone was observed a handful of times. The CDR3 loop is CASSPGTHYNEQFF. CDR3 DNA: TGTGCCAGCAGTCCCGGGACACACTACAATGAGCAGTTCTTC. The J gene is TRBJ2-1, the V gene TRBV7-2; the D gene is possibly TRBD1 (6 bases). CDR1 is SGHTA, CDR2 FQGNSA, per germline. Deletions cut 6 bases from V and 3 bases from J, with 12 bases between. The CDR3 contains 14 residues.

For the CDR3, the DNA is TGTGCCAGTAGTATAGTCGGGGTTTATAGCAATCAGCCCCAGCATTTT. Translated, it gives CASSIVGVYSNQPQHF. The V and J genes are TRBV19 and TRBJ1-5; no firm D call. V lost 1 base and J 0 bases, leaving 10 bases between the germline ends. There are 16 residues in the CDR3. The germline V gene encodes CDR1 LNHDA and CDR2 SQIVND (reference sequence).

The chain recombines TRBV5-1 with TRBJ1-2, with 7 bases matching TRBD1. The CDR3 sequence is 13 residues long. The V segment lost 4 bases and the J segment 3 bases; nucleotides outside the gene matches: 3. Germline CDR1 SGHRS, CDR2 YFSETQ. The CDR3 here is CASSTGQDYGYTF. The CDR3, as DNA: TGCGCCAGCAGCACCGGACAGGACTATGGCTACACCTTC.

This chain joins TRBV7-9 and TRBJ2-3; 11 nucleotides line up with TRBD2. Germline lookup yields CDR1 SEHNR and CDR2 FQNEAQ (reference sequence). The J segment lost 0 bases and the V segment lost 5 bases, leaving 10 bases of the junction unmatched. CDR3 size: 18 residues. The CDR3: CASSHRASGGPSTDTQYF. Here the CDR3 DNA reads TGTGCCAGCAGCCACAGGGCTAGCGGGGGGCCGAGCACAGATACGCAGTATTTT.

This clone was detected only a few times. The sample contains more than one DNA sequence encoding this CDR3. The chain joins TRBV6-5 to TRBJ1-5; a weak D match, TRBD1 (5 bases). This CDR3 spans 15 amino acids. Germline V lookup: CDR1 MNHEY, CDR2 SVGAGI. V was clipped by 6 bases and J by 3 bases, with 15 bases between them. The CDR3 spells CASRRDRGTNQPQHF. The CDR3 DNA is TGTGCCAGCAGAAGAGACCGGGGGACCAATCAGCCCCAGCATTTT.